The rows below give T cell receptor beta chains drawn from one sample of a study of T cells in Graves' hyperthyroidism and ophthalmopathy. One entry per CDR3 protein, called by TCRdb with MiXCR from the multiplex PCR reads. The sample has about 260,000 distinct CDR3 sequences, 20% to 25% seen once; the top ten hold around 28%. The specimen sequenced was blood. These receptors came from a man aged 35 to 55 with Graves' hyperthyroidism that later progressed to Graves' ophthalmopathy. Both conserved end residues are trimmed from each CDR3.

j_gene | len | v_gene | CDR3aa
TRBJ1-1 | 11 | TRBV11-2 | ASSLAVNTEAF
TRBJ2-5 | 13 | TRBV5-1 | ASSVRLAGEETQY
TRBJ1-2 | 14 | TRBV6-5 | ASSYSGSPANYGYT
TRBJ2-5 | 11 | TRBV14 | ASSHDRVETQY
TRBJ1-2 | 12 | TRBV6-1 | ASSTQGFGVGYT
TRBJ1-5 | 15 | TRBV28 | ASSVVGRGTSNQPQH
TRBJ2-2 | 15 | TRBV7-8 | ASSPPGSGRNTGELF
TRBJ1-3 | 11 | TRBV20-1 | SARKTGRNTIY
TRBJ2-2 | 16 | TRBV9 | ASSVGLGGFANTGELF
TRBJ1-1 | 11 | TRBV6-2/TRBV6-3 | ASSRWENTEAF
TRBJ2-5 | 18 | TRBV28 | ASTGTSGRKGQKGKETQY
TRBJ2-7 | 11 | TRBV28 | ASSLQELRGQY
TRBJ1-5 | 13 | TRBV6-2/TRBV6-3 | ASSYSLAVNQPQH
TRBJ1-1 | 10 | TRBV6-1 | ASSEAYTLAF
TRBJ1-5 | 11 | TRBV7-9 | ASSLEDFQPQH
TRBJ2-7 | 13 | TRBV6-2/TRBV6-3 | ASSLVGGPKWEQY
TRBJ2-5 | 13 | TRBV12-3/TRBV12-4 | ASSFPGQLQETQY
TRBJ2-6 | 16 | TRBV10-3 | AISLRQSRSSGANVLT
TRBJ1-1 | 13 | TRBV6-5 | ASSYSLYVSTEAF
TRBJ1-6 | 15 | TRBV20-1 | SARAGTEGSYNSPLH
TRBJ1-1 | 11 | TRBV9 | ASSFLWNTEAF
TRBJ2-4 | 11 | TRBV7-8 | ASSSLAKNIQY
TRBJ2-2 | 12 | TRBV2 | ASTRRANTGELF
TRBJ2-7 | 13 | TRBV7-8 | ASSPRAVYKDEQY
TRBJ1-2 | 11 | TRBV29-1 | SVEARLGYGYT
TRBJ1-2 | 11 | TRBV19 | ASSKPGSYGYT
TRBJ2-5 | 11 | TRBV27 | ATSDREQETQY
TRBJ1-5 | 11 | TRBV30 | AWSVRPLSGQH